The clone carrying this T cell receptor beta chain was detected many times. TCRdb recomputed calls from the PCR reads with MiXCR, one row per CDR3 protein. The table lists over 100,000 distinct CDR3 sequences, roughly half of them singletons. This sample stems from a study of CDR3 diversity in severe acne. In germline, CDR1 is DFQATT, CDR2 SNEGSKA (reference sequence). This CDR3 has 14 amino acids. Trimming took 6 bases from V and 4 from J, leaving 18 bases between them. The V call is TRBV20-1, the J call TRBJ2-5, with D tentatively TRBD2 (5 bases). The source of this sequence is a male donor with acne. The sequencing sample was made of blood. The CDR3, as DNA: TGCAGTGCCCCGCCCGAAGGAGGAGGAGAGACCCAGTACTTC. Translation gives CSAPPEGGGETQYF.